In this sample, the clone carrying this T cell receptor (beta chain) turned up a few times. The target antigen is unknown. The source of the sample is a study of vaccination and CD4 T cells after COVID-19. This CDR3 is 17 amino acids long. From germline, CDR1 is SEHNR and CDR2 FQNEAQ (reference sequence). V gave up 5 bases and J gave up 2 bases, with 21 bases separating them. Treatment: roughly ten-day PBMC culture with coronavirus spike peptide pools or control peptides (ViraFEST assay). The unexposed donor's CD4+ T cells were collected before the COVID-19 pandemic (2011-2018). Researchers used the Oncomine TCR Beta short-read assay to sequence DNA from cultured CD4+ T cells. It was from cultured CD4+ T cells that genomic DNA was extracted. TCRdb called the PCR reads again in MiXCR, with one record for every CDR3 protein. The sample includes a few thousand distinct CDR3 sequences, 25% to 35% of them seen just once.

The source is a human donor in good health. The chain uses TRBV7-9 and TRBJ1-1, with D possibly matching TRBD1 (5 bases). Sequencing was done on a sample of CD4+ T cells from blood, cultured in vitro. CDR3 loop: CASSPAGPGQPNTEAFF. DNA of the CDR3: TGTGCCAGCAGCCCAGCAGGCCCAGGGCAGCCCAACACTGAAGCTTTCTTT.